The source of this T cell receptor (beta chain) is a study of T cells in Graves' hyperthyroidism and ophthalmopathy. Across the study: At initial diagnosis, before any treatment had begun, peripheral blood was obtained.

It was considered stable Graves' hyperthyroidism when ophthalmopathy did not progress within 18 months. Notes on the study in general: A model using 13 V-J features told ophthalmopathy apart from stable hyperthyroidism. Most expanded thyroid clonotypes above 0.001 also appeared in blood.

In the case of this clonotype: Its antigen is currently unknown.

Looked up from germline, CDR1 is SQVTM and CDR2 is ANQGSEA. Trimming took off 4 bases at V and 4 bases at J, with 5 bases between the two ends. There are 10 residues in the CDR3. RNA transcripts gave rise to amplified TCR beta CDR3 regions. Initially, a first-round RT-PCR of the TCR CDR3 employed the HTBI primer set. TCRdb analysed the multiplex PCR reads with MiXCR anew, one entry per CDR3 protein. The sample lists about 760,000 distinct CDR3 sequences, roughly 32% occurring once. The rearrangement joins TRBV29-1 to TRBJ2-7; no firm D call. The source of this sequence is a woman in her thirties or forties with Graves' hyperthyroidism. The specimen sequenced was blood. The CDR3 sequence is CSVVWYEQYF. The DNA for the CDR3 is TGCAGCGTTGTCTGGTACGAGCAGTACTTC.